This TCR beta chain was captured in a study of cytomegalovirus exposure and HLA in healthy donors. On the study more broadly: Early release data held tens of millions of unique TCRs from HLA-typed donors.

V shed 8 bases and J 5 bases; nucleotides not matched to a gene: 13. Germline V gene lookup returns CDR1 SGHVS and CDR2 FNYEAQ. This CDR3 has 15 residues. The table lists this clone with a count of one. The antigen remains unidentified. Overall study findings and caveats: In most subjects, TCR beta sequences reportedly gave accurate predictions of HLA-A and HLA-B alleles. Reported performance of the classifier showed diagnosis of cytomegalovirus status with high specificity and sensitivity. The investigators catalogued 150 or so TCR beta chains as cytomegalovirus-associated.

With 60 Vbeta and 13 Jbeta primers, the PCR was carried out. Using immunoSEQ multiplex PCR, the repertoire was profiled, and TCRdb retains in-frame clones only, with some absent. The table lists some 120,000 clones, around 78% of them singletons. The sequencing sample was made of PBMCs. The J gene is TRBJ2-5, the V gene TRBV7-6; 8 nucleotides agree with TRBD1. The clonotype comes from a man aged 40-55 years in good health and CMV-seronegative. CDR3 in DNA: TGTGCCAGCGTAGATCCCCTACAGGGGGTGGAGACCCAGTACTTC. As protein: CASVDPLQGVETQYF.